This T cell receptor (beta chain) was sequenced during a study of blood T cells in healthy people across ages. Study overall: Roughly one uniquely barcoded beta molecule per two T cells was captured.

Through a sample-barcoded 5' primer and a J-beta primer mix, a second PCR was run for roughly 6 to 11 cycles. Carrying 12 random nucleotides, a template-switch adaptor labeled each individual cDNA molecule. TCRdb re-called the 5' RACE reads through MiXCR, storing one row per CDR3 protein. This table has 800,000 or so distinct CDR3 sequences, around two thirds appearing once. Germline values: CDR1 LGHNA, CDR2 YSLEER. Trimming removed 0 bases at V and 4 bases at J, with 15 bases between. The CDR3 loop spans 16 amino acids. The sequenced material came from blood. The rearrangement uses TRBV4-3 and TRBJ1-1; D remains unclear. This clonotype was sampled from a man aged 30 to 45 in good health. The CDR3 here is CASSQDGVSHSTEAFF. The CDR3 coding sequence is TGCGCCAGCAGCCAAGATGGAGTCTCTCACTCCACTGAAGCTTTCTTT.